This entry concerns a single TCR beta chain. What it binds is not known. The data derive from a study of T cells expressing NK-cell markers. About the research overall: Source material for TCR beta repertoires consisted of sorted CD3+CD56+NKG2C+, CD3+CD56+NKG2C- and CD3+CD56-NKG2C+ T cells. Among the eight sequenced donors, seven tested HCMV-seropositive and one tested seronegative. The study, taken as a whole, reports: Similarly, these clonotypes led the CD3+CD56-NKG2C+ fraction as well in a few donors.

Template switching by 5'RACE with UMIs generated the TCR beta cDNA. After re-calling the 5' RACE reads, TCRdb lists one entry per CDR3 protein, DNA absent. The sample holds over 350,000 distinct CDR3 sequences. Germline V gene sequence: CDR1 MGHRA, CDR2 YSYEKL. The CDR3 runs 12 residues. The genes are TRBV4-1 and TRBJ2-1; TCRdb selects TRBD1, and the lack of DNA leaves this call unchecked. Sequencing was performed on blood T cells: a sorted CD56 or NKG2C T cell subset, CD4+ or CD8+ T cells, or bulk PBMC T cells (not recorded which). The clonotype was recovered from a woman between 45 and 60 years old in good health. The CDR3 sequence: CASSPGTDEQFF.